Sequencing of this TCR beta chain was carried out in a study of blood T cell repertoires in COVID-19. The wider study: The origin of the acute and convalescent COVID-19 samples was the United States, Italy and Spain.

Study processing details: Amplification of reference gene primers was used by the study to estimate nucleated cell counts. Assay used: immunoSEQ multiplex PCR; TCRdb lists only in-frame clones, some missing. The DNA was the basis for D and trimming; V, J and clone size are from that table. Among 14,000 or so clones, roughly 84% were seen once, and the ten largest hold roughly 9.7%. Germline V gene data show CDR1 as SGHNT and CDR2 as YENEEA. The CDR3 has 15 amino acids. The ends were cut back, 3 bases at V and 1 base at J, with 7 bases in the middle. This TCR was sampled from a human donor in a cohort sampled during active COVID-19. The source material was peripheral blood. This chain uses TRBV11-3 with TRBJ2-6; D possibly corresponds to TRBD2 (6 bases). The CDR3 reads CASSFGTSGANVLTF. The DNA of the CDR3 is TGTGCCAGCAGCTTTGGGACTTCTGGGGCCAACGTCCTGACTTTC.